Below, 30 T cell receptor beta chains from the same sample are listed, as sequenced in a study of T cells expressing NK-cell markers. TCRdb re-called the 5' RACE reads; every CDR3 protein appears as one record, without DNA. The table lists more than 120,000 distinct CDR3 sequences, with about 12% in the top ten. The material sequenced was blood T cells: a sorted CD56 or NKG2C T cell subset, CD4+ or CD8+ T cells, or bulk PBMC T cells (not recorded which). The receptors shown here come from a man between 18 and 29 years old in good health.

The CDR3 is CATSRDLFRGPERISAEQYF. This chain links TRBV15 with TRBJ2-7; TCRdb names TRBD1, which stays unverified in the absence of DNA. This CDR3 region has 20 residues. Germline-derived CDR1 and CDR2 are LNHNV and YYDKDF (reference sequence).

The rearrangement uses TRBV6-1 and TRBJ1-1. Germline V gene lookup returns CDR1 MNHNS and CDR2 SASEGT. The CDR3 totals 13 residues. CDR3 residues: CASVVRTNTEAFF.

V and J are TRBV10-3 and TRBJ2-5; the D call of TRBD1 rests on TCRdb alone, since no DNA is present to check it. The CDR3 runs 15 residues. Germline loops: CDR1 ENHRY, CDR2 SYGVKD. The chain's CDR3 is CAISGGQGLQETQYF.

The genes are TRBV5-6 and TRBJ1-1; TCRdb proposes TRBD1, but this gene call is untestable without DNA. The CDR3 spans 14 residues. Germline-derived CDR1 and CDR2 are SGHDT and YYEEEE. CDR3 protein: CASSLSGQGPEAFF. Together with reference TRBV5-6 and TRBJ1-1, the CDR3 gives the full variable domain: DAGVTQSPTHLIKTRGQQVTLRCSPKSGHDTVSWYQQALGQGPQFIFQYYEEEERQRGNFPDRFSGHQFPNYSSELNVNALLLGDSALYLCASSLSGQGPEAFFGQGTRLTVV.

V gene TRBV20-1 combines with J gene TRBJ2-2; TCRdb gives TRBD2 as the D gene, but with no DNA this cannot be confirmed. The CDR3 loop spans 15 amino acids. Germline loops: CDR1 DFQATT, CDR2 SNEGSKA (reference sequence). CDR3 in amino acids: CSAPFGGEVTGELFF.

This rearrangement joins TRBV12-3 or TRBV12-4 to TRBJ2-1. The CDR3 is made up of 12 amino acids. The CDR3 spells CASTSLDNEQFF.

Here the CDR3 reads CASSYLGEQFF. The chain joins TRBV6-5 to TRBJ2-1. Germline CDR1 reads MNHEY; CDR2 reads SVGAGI. The CDR3 is 11 amino acids.

The V gene is TRBV12-3 or TRBV12-4, the J gene TRBJ2-7. The CDR3 contains 11 residues. The CDR3 loop is CASSSNYEQYF.

The V call is TRBV6-5, the J call TRBJ1-5. The CDR3 runs to 14 residues. From germline, CDR1 is MNHEY and CDR2 SVGAGI. The CDR3 is CASSYSSPREPQHF.

J is TRBJ2-2 and V is TRBV24-1; without DNA, the TCRdb call of TRBD1 cannot be checked. The CDR3 length is 18 residues. Germline values: CDR1 KGHDR, CDR2 SFDVKD. CDR3 sequence: CATSEQDRVLPNTGELFF.

V usage is TRBV12-3 or TRBV12-4 and J usage is TRBJ2-1; the TCRdb call, TRBD1, lacks DNA for checking. This CDR3 spans 17 amino acids. The CDR3 spells CASKTRPGQSSYNEQFF.

The chain couples TRBV5-5 to TRBJ1-1; TCRdb calls TRBD1, which cannot be checked without DNA. The length of the CDR3 is 14 residues. CDR1 is SGHKS and CDR2 is YYEKEE in the germline V gene (reference sequence). The CDR3 loop is CASSEGTGGLEAFF.

The J gene is TRBJ2-1, the V gene TRBV7-9; TCRdb selects TRBD2, and the lack of DNA leaves this call unchecked. Germline CDR1 and CDR2: SEHNR and FQNEAQ (reference sequence). The CDR3 covers 17 residues. CDR3 in amino acids: CASSLALAGEVRNEQFF.

The genes are TRBV20-1 and TRBJ2-5; TCRdb lists TRBD1, though no DNA is available to test this call. Per germline, CDR1 DFQATT and CDR2 SNEGSKA (reference sequence). The CDR3 is made up of 15 amino acids. The CDR3 loop is CSARDLGGSGETQYF.

This sequence joins TRBV15 and TRBJ2-3; TCRdb's D call, TRBD1, is unchecked because there is no DNA. This CDR3 spans 15 amino acids. Germline assignment: CDR1 LNHNV and CDR2 YYDKDF (reference sequence). The CDR3 is CATSRGRGMTDTQYF.

This chain joins TRBV5-6 and TRBJ2-5; without DNA, the TCRdb call of TRBD1 cannot be checked. Germline CDR1 SGHDT, CDR2 YYEEEE. The CDR3 extends over 15 amino acids. This CDR3 is CASSSPGTVQETQYF.

The chain joins TRBV11-2 to TRBJ2-1; there is no DNA to check the TCRdb D call of TRBD2. Germline loops: CDR1 SGHAT, CDR2 FQNNGV. The CDR3 spans 18 residues. CDR3 protein: CASSSLPGTTYLYNEQFF. Full variable domain (missing parts from reference TRBV11-2 and TRBJ2-1): EAGVAQSPRYKIIEKRQSVAFWCNPISGHATLYWYQQILGQGPKLLIQFQNNGVVDDSQLPKDRFSAERLKGVDSTLKIQPAKLEDSAVYLCASSSLPGTTYLYNEQFFGPGTRLTVL.

The chain recombines TRBV11-2 with TRBJ2-1. The CDR3 covers 11 residues. Germline V lookup: CDR1 SGHAT, CDR2 FQNNGV. Here the CDR3 reads CASSQMGEQFF.

The J gene is TRBJ1-3, the V gene TRBV4-2. The CDR3 sequence is 16 residues long. From germline, CDR1 is LGHNA and CDR2 YNFKEQ. The CDR3 loop is CASSPGIASSGNTIYF.

V is TRBV9 and J is TRBJ2-1; no DNA is available, so the TRBD2 call from TCRdb remains unchecked. The CDR3 length is 17 residues. Germline V gives CDR1 SGDLS, CDR2 YYNGEE. The CDR3 spells CASSVVGLWEVGNEQFF. Full variable domain (outside the CDR3, taken from reference TRBV9 and TRBJ2-1): DSGVTQTPKHLITATGQRVTLRCSPRSGDLSVYWYQQSLDQGLQFLIQYYNGEERAKGNILERFSAQQFPDLHSELNLSSLELGDSALYFCASSVVGLWEVGNEQFFGPGTRLTVL.

This chain joins TRBV12-3 or TRBV12-4 and TRBJ2-4; the TCRdb D gene call, TRBD1, has no DNA to confirm it. The CDR3 extends over 14 amino acids. The CDR3 reads CASSLMGQGNIQYF.

The chain uses TRBV27 and TRBJ2-7; TCRdb's D call of TRBD1 is untestable without DNA. The germline gives CDR1 MNHEY, CDR2 SMNVEV (reference sequence). The CDR3 is 15 residues long. CDR3 loop: CASSLSPGALYEQYF.

The rearrangement joins TRBV30 to TRBJ2-3; TCRdb's D call of TRBD2 is untestable without DNA. Germline-derived CDR1 and CDR2 are GTSNPN and SVGIG (reference sequence). The CDR3 has 14 amino acids. The CDR3 loop is CAWGLASLTDTQYF.

V and J are TRBV19 and TRBJ2-7; TCRdb designates TRBD2, a call that cannot be tested without DNA. The CDR3 length is 14 residues. Germline V gives CDR1 LNHDA, CDR2 SQIVND (reference sequence). The chain's CDR3 is CASSLSGRDYEQYF.

V usage is TRBV7-9 and J usage is TRBJ1-1. The CDR3 consists of 11 residues. Germline V gene lookup returns CDR1 SEHNR and CDR2 FQNEAQ (reference sequence). The CDR3 is CASTKAQEAFF.

J is TRBJ2-7 and V is TRBV25-1; TCRdb gives TRBD2 as the D gene, but with no DNA this cannot be confirmed. CDR1 and CDR2 from the germline V gene are MGHDK and SYGVNS. CDR3 length: 14 residues. This CDR3 is CASSESLAPYEQYF.

This sequence joins TRBV13 and TRBJ2-7; the D call from TCRdb, TRBD2, cannot be confirmed without DNA. The CDR3 has 19 residues. Germline V CDR1 and CDR2: PRHDT, FYEKMQ (reference sequence). Here the CDR3 reads CASSLLLAGGPDSSYEQYF.

The rearrangement joins TRBV24-1 to TRBJ2-1; TCRdb's D gene call, TRBD2, goes unchecked for lack of DNA. The CDR3 extends over 16 amino acids. Germline V gene sequence: CDR1 KGHDR, CDR2 SFDVKD. This CDR3 reads CATSDLLAGDGNEQFF.

V is TRBV4-2 and J is TRBJ2-4; TCRdb indicates TRBD1, and absent DNA this call remains unverified. The CDR3 totals 15 residues. Germline V gene lookup returns CDR1 LGHNA and CDR2 YNFKEQ. The CDR3 protein is CASSQDGDPGDIQYF.

The V and J genes are TRBV20-1 and TRBJ2-3; TCRdb names TRBD1, which stays unverified in the absence of DNA. This CDR3 is 14 amino acids long. The germline V gene encodes CDR1 DFQATT and CDR2 SNEGSKA (reference sequence). The CDR3 loop is CSARDREIADTQYF.